This note documents a single TCR beta chain sequence. The specificity of this receptor is unknown. No much larger clonotype is one base removed from it; base qualities were not supplied. The data belong to a study of long-term antiretroviral therapy in people with HIV (dated by TCRdb to between 2021 and 2024). The study in broad terms: The earliest samples were collected about a decade before the 2015 WHO recommendation for immediate ART, when ART was typically delayed until CD4 counts fell. No cross-contamination during QIAcube processing was seen in test extractions of a monoclonal T-cell line run alongside approximately 36 polyclonal samples. Among the 30 or so participants with HIV, ten to eleven were female. Whether ART initiation and durable HIV suppression were associated with changes in peripheral blood TRB repertoire composition and diversity was tested in a retrospective serial study. A total of around 190 cryopreserved PBMC samples came from 25 to 30 adults with confirmed HIV infection and were collected serially over a mean of roughly 6 years (range 1-12).

CDR1 and CDR2 (SGHDN, FVKESK) derive from the germline V gene. Including the terminal cysteine and phenylalanine, the CDR3 comprises 17 residues. Just CDR3 DNA is preserved here, 51 bases in frame from base 1. Relative to germline, V is 3 bases shorter and J is 4 bases shorter, with 21 bases between their ends. The immunoSEQ hsTCRB v3.0 assay was used at survey level resolution to sequence the TRB variable region. A depth of roughly 40,000-50,000 T-cell genomes per sample was targeted for TRB sequencing. TRB libraries were pooled and sequenced on an Illumina MiSeq using a v3 150-cycle kit. As for how the authors treated the data: Repertoire analysis was performed in R inside a reproducible Nextflow workflow that covered QC, data transformation and analysis. LymphoSeq2, an R package for exploring AIRR-Seq data, was used to implement the custom analyses. A handful of samples that yielded fewer than 5000 total TRB sequences were excluded, so that approximately 200 HIV repertoires were analyzed. Among the approximately 200 retained HIV repertoires, approximately 59 were collected before ART initiation and 120 to 140 after ART initiation. Each repertoire was downsampled to 5000 TRB nucleotide sequences, and summary statistics were averaged across 100 downsampling iterations. TRB sequences were retained for analysis only if CDR3 regions of at least seven amino acids were present. A Shannon entropy-derived clonality score and the Gini coefficient were used to measure diversity. In the repertoire networks, any two of the top 5000 CDR3 amino acid sequences were connected whenever the two sequences differed by an edit distance of one. GLIPH2 predicted antigen specificity groups and MHC restriction for TRB CDR3 amino acid sequences. To flag known associations with CMV, EBV, HIV or tissue antigens, CDR3 amino acid sequences were compared against VDJdb and McPAS-TCR. Pre-ART, post-ART and control groups were compared with Wilcoxon signed-rank tests and Holm-Bonferroni correction. In TCRdb, the immuneACCESS table is reduced to in-frame sequences with V and J assigned. These tables do not hold every clone; where another copy was compared, an unresolved V gene accounts for under half, and the others remain unexplained. The V and J calls and the clone size are those of that table, but D and trimming were determined from the DNA. The sample profile shows about 36,000 clones; about 80% of them were found once. The ten most abundant clones make up approximately 6.3% of the sample.

To be included, a participant needed at least one PBMC sample from before ART initiation plus at least two post-ART samples. Every participant with HIV received treatment in the United States of America. Before DNA extraction, cryopreserved samples of roughly 0.95-10 million PBMC were thawed and washed. At the time of the earliest PBMC sample for each participant with HIV, ages ranged from roughly 20 to 54 years. PBMC samples from each participant spanned 1-4 timepoints before ART initiation and 2-8 timepoints after ART initiation, with a median of 7 samples. Serial HIV viral load, CD4+ T-cell count, ART history and demographic data were obtained for every participant. Genomic DNA was extracted from unsorted PBMC with a Qiagen kit on a QIAcube, processed in batches of 12 samples. The paper as a whole reports these results and caveats: Because pre-ART samples had limited cell numbers, unsorted PBMC were profiled rather than sorted CD4+ and CD8+ T cells. At every time point, the repertoire was dominated by expanded TRB clones first identified before ART initiation, although this dominance fluctuated and, in many PLHIV, declined after ART. Narrower CDR3 length ranges were observed in HIV repertoires than in controls, and an antigen-experienced repertoire with only a slight naive shift after ART was suggested by the network structure. ART initiation was associated with a significant increase in TRB diversity, but diversity stayed significantly below transplant donor controls even after long-term ART. Inferences about post-ART repertoire changes were limited because no data were available on ART adherence, viral resistance or therapy changes. Limited PBMC availability meant only the TCR beta chain was sequenced, without alpha chain pairing. The samples span the years 2004 to 2017, and the ART regimens used at that time may not be as effective as current regimens.

The rearrangement combines TRBV14 with TRBJ1-2; tentative D gene TRBD1, with 6 bases matching. The specimen was unsorted PBMCs, collected 3.4 years after starting antiretroviral therapy. The sequence derives from a man aged 30 to 45 with HIV. The DNA sequence is TGTGCCAGCAGCCATACTCCTCTCCCAGGGGAGGCCTATGGCTACACCTTC. It translates as CASSHTPLPGEAYGYTF.